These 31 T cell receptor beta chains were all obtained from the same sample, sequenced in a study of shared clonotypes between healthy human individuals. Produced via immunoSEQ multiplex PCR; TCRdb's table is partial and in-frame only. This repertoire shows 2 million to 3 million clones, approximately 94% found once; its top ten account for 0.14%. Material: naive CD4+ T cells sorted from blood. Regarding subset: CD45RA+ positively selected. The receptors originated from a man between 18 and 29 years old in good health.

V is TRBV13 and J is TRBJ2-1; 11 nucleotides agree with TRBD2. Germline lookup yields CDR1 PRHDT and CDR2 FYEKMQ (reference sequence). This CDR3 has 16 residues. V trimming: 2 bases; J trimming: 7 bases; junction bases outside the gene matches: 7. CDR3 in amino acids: CASSLQSGLAVNEQFF. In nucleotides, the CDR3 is TGTGCCAGCAGCTTACAGTCGGGACTAGCGGTTAATGAGCAGTTCTTC.

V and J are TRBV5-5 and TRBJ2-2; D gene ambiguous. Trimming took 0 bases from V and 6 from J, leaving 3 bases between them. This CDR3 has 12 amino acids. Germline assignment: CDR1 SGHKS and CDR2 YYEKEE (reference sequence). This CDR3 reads CASSLAPGELFF. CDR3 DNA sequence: TGTGCCAGCAGCTTGGCCCCCGGGGAGCTGTTTTTT.

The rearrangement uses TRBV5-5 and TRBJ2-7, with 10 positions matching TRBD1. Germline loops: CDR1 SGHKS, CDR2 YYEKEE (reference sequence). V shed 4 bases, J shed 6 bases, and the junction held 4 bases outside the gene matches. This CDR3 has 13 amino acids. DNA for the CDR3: TGTGCCAGCAGCGGACGACAGGGGGCCGAGCAGTACTTC. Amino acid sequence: CASSGRQGAEQYF.

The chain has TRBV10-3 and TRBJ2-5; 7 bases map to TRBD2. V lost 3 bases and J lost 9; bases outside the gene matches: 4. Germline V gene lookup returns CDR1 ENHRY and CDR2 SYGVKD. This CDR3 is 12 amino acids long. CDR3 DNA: TGTGCCATCAGTGATACTAGCGCCCCCCAGTACTTC. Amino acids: CAISDTSAPQYF.

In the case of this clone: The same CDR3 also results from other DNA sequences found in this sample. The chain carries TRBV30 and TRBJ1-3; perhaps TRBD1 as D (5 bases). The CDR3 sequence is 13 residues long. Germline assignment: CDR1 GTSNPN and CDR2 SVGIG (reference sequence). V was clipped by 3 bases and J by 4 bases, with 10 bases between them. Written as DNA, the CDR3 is TGTGCCTGGAGCCCAGGGACGGGAAACACCATATATTTT. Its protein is CAWSPGTGNTIYF.

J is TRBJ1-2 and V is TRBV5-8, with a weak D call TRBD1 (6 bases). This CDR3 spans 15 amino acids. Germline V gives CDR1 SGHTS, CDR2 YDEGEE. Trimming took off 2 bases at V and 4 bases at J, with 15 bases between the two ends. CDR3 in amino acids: CASSFPQGGVYGYTF. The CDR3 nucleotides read TGTGCCAGCAGCTTCCCACAAGGGGGGGTCTATGGCTACACCTTC.

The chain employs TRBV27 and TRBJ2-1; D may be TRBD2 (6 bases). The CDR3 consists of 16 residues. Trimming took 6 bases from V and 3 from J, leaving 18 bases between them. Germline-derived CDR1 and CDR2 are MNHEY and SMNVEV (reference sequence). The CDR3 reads CASSTTSKAGYNEQFF. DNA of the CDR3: TGTGCCAGCAGCACAACTTCTAAAGCGGGCTACAATGAGCAGTTCTTC.

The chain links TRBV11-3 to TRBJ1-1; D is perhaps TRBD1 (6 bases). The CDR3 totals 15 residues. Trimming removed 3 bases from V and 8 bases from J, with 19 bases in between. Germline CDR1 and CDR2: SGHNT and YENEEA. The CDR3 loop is CASSLGAGSHTEAFF. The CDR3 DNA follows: TGTGCCAGCAGCTTGGGGGCAGGGTCGCATACCGAAGCTTTCTTT.

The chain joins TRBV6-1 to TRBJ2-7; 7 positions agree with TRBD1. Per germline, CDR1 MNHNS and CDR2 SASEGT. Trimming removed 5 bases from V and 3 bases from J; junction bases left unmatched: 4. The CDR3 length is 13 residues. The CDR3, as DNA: TGTGCCAGCAGTTTTGACAGGGTCTACGAGCAGTACTTC. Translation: CASSFDRVYEQYF.

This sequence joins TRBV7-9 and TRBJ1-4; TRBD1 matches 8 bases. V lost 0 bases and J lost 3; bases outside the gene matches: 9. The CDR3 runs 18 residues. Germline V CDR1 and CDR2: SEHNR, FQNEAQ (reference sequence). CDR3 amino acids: CASSLAPAGGQSNEKLFF. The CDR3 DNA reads TGTGCCAGCAGCTTAGCCCCGGCAGGGGGCCAGTCTAATGAAAAACTGTTTTTT.

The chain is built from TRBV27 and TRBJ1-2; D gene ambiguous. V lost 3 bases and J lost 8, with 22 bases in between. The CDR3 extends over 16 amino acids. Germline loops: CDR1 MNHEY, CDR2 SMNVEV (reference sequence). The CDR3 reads CASSLSIGAMGGGYTF. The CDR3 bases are TGTGCCAGCAGTTTGTCGATTGGAGCGATGGGTGGGGGCTACACCTTC.

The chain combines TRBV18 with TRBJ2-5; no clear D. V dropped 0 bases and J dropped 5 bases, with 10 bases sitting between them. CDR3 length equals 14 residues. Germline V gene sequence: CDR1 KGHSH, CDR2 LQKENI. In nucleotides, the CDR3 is TGTGCCAGCTCACCACCGGCGGCAAGGGAGACCCAGTACTTC. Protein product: CASSPPAARETQYF.

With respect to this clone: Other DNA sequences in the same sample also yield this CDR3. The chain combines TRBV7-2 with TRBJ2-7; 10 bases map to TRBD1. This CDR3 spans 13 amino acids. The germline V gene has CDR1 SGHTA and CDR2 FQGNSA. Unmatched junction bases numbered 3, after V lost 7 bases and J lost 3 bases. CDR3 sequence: CASTRDRGYEQYF. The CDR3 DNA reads TGTGCCAGCACCCGGGACAGGGGCTACGAGCAGTACTTC.

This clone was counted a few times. CDR3 bases: TGTGCCAGCTGGTCACAGAACTCTGGAAACACCATATATTTT. This translates into CASWSQNSGNTIYF. This chain connects TRBV6-1 to TRBJ1-3; D call uncertain. The CDR3 consists of 14 residues. The V and J ends lost 8 bases and 0 bases respectively, with 11 bases between them. In germline, CDR1 is MNHNS, CDR2 SASEGT.

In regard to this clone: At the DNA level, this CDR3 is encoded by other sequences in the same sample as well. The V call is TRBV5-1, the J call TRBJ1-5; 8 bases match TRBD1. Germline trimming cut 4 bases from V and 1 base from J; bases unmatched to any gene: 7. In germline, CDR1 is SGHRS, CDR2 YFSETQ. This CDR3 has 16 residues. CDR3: CASSPGQGDSNQPQHF. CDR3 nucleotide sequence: TGCGCCAGCAGCCCCGGACAGGGAGACAGCAATCAGCCCCAGCATTTT.

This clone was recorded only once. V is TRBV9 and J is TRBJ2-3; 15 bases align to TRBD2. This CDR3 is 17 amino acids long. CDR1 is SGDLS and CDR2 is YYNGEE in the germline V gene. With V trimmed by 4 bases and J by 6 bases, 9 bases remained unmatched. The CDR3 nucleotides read TGTGCCAGCAGCCCCGGACTAGCGGGGGGGGGTATGGATACGCAGTATTTT. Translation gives CASSPGLAGGGMDTQYF.

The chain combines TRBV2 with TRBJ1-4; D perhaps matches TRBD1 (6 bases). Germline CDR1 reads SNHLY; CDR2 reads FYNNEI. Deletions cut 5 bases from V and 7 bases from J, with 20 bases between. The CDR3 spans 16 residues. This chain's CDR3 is CASSIRPPGQTEKLFF. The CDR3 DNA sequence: TGTGCCAGCAGTATCCGGCCGCCGGGACAAACTGAAAAACTGTTTTTT.

The CDR3 region is CASRGPGHQNGYTF. The CDR3 DNA is TGTGCCAGCAGGGGCCCGGGGCATCAGAATGGCTACACCTTC. J is TRBJ1-2 and V is TRBV6-1; D might be TRBD1 (5 bases). There are 14 residues in the CDR3. V lost 6 bases and J 6 bases, leaving 17 bases between the germline ends. Per germline, CDR1 MNHNS and CDR2 SASEGT.

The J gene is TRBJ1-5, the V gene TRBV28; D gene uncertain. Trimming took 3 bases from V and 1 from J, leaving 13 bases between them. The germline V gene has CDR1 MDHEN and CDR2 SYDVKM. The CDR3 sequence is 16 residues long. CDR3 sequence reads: CASSFRRTLSNQPQHF. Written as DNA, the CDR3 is TGTGCCAGCAGTTTTCGGCGGACCCTAAGCAATCAGCCCCAGCATTTT.

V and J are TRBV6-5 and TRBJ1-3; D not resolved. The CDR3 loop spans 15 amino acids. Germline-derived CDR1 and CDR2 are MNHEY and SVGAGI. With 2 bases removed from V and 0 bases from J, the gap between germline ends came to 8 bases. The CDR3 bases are TGTGCCAGCAGTTACGGCATTAGCTCTGGAAACACCATATATTTT. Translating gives CASSYGISSGNTIYF.

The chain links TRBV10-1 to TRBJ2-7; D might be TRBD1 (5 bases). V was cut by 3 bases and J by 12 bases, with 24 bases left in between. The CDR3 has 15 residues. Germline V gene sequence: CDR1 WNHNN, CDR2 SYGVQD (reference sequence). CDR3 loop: CASSESRAAGSELYF. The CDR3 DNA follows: TGCGCCAGCAGTGAAAGCAGGGCAGCAGGCTCCGAATTGTACTTC.

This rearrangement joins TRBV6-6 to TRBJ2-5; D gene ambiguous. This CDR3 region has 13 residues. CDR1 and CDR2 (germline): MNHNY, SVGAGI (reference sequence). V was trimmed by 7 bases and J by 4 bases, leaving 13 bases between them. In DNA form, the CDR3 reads TGTGCCAGCACTCAAGGGCCGGGAGAGACCCAGTACTTC. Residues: CASTQGPGETQYF.

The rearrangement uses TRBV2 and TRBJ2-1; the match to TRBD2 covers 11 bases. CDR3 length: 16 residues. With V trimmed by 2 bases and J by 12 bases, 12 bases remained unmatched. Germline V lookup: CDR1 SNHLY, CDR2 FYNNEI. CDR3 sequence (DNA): TGTGCCAGCAGTGAACACGCCGGGACTAGCGGTACCGGGCAGTTCTTC. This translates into CASSEHAGTSGTGQFF.

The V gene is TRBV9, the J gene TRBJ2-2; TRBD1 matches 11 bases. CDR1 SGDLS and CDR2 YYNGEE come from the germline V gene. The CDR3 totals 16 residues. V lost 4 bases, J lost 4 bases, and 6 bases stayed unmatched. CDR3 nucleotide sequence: TGTGCCAGCAGCTACGGACAGGGGGCGGGCACCGGGGAGCTGTTTTTT. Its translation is CASSYGQGAGTGELFF.

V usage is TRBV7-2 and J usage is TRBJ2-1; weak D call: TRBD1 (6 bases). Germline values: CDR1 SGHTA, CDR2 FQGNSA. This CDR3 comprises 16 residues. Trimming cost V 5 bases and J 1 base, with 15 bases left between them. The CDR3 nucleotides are TGTGCCAGCAGCATACAGGGAAGGAGTTCCTACAATGAGCAGTTCTTC. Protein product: CASSIQGRSSYNEQFF. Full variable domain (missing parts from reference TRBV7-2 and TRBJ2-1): GAGVSQSPSNKVTEKGKDVELRCDPISGHTALYWYRQSLGQGLEFLIYFQGNSAPDKSGLPSDRFSAERTGGSVSTLTIQRTQQEDSAVYLCASSIQGRSSYNEQFFGPGTRLTVL.

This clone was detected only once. For the CDR3, the DNA is TGTGCCAGCAGTGAAGCGTGGGAACAGGTACTCTCCGAGCAGTACTTC. Translating it yields CASSEAWEQVLSEQYF. The chain joins TRBV6-1 to TRBJ2-7, with D possibly matching TRBD1 (5 bases). CDR3 length equals 16 residues. V was trimmed by 0 bases and J by 6 bases, leaving 18 bases between them. Germline V gene sequence: CDR1 MNHNS, CDR2 SASEGT.

The DNA of the CDR3 is TGTGCCAGCAGCTTAGCCTTTTCCACTGAAGCTTTCTTT. Its translation is CASSLAFSTEAFF. This rearrangement joins TRBV11-3 to TRBJ1-1; no reliable D call. The CDR3 has 13 residues. Germline loops: CDR1 SGHNT, CDR2 YENEEA. The V and J ends lost 1 base and 4 bases respectively, with 7 bases between them. The full variable domain, with the rest looked up from reference TRBV11-3 and TRBJ1-1, is EAGVVQSPRYKIIEKKQPVAFWCNPISGHNTLYWYLQNLGQGPELLIRYENEEAVDDSQLPKDRFSAERLKGVDSTLKIQPAELGDSAVYLCASSLAFSTEAFFGQGTRLTVV.

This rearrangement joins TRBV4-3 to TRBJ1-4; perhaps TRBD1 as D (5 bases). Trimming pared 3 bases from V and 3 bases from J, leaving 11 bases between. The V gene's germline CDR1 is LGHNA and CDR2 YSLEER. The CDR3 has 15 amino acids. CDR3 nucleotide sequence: TGCGCCAGCAGCCAGTTGACAGAACCTAATGAAAAACTGTTTTTT. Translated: CASSQLTEPNEKLFF.

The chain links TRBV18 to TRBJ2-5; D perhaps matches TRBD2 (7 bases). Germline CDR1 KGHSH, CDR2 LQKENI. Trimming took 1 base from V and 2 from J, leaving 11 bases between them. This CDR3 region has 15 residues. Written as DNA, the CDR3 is TGTGCCAGCTCACCACTGGGGGGGCCTCAAGAGACCCAGTACTTC. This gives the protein CASSPLGGPQETQYF.

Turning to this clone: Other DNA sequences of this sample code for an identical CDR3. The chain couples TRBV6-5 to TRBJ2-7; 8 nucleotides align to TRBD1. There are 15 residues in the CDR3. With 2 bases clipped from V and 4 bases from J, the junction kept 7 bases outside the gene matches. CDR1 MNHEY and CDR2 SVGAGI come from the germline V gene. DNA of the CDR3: TGTGCCAGCAGTTACGGAGGGACAGGATCTTACGAGCAGTACTTC. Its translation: CASSYGGTGSYEQYF.

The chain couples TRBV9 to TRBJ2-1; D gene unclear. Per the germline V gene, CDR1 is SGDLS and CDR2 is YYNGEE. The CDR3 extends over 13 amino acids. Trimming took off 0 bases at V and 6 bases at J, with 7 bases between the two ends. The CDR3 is CASSVAEVNEQFF. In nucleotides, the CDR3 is TGTGCCAGCAGCGTAGCTGAGGTCAATGAGCAGTTCTTC.